One and the same sample provided the 16 T cell receptor beta chains below, sequenced in a study of OX40 agonist ivuxolimab in advanced cancers. Assay used: immunoSEQ multiplex PCR; TCRdb lists only in-frame clones, some missing. The top ten hold 11% of the sample, which has 60,000 to 80,000 clones, 60% to 85% seen once. The source was CD4+ or CD8+ T cells sorted from blood, collected in a trial of the OX40 agonist ivuxolimab. The receptors were gathered from an adult with an advanced solid tumor such as melanoma, head and neck, liver or kidney cancer.

About this clone itself: The junction and the germline gene differ at one end; a read error may be behind it. The chain couples TRBV19 to TRBJ2-6; 10 nucleotides align to TRBD1. There are 19 residues in the CDR3. Germline V gene lookup returns CDR1 LNHDA and CDR2 SQIVND (reference sequence). CDR3: CASSAVRTGGIIGTNVLTF. The CDR3 coding sequence is TGTGCCAGTAGTGCAGTAAGGACAGGGGGTATAATTGGGACCAACGTCCTGACTTTC.

Here the CDR3 DNA reads TGTGCCAGCACCGTCCTCGGGCCCCGAGGGTACACTGAAGCTTTCTTT. The encoded protein is CASTVLGPRGYTEAFF. This sequence joins TRBV25-1 and TRBJ1-1; D ambiguous. Trimming pared 7 bases from V and 3 bases from J, leaving 21 bases between. This CDR3 spans 16 amino acids. CDR1 and CDR2 (germline): MGHDK, SYGVNS.

CDR3 in amino acids: CASSRPGQGAYEQYF. The CDR3 bases are TGTGCCAGCAGCCGACCGGGACAGGGGGCCTACGAGCAGTACTTC. This rearrangement joins TRBV7-3 to TRBJ2-7; 11 bases agree with TRBD1. Germline lookup yields CDR1 SGHTA and CDR2 FQGTGA. The CDR3 sequence is 15 residues long. J lost 2 bases, V lost 5 bases, and 5 bases had no gene match. The entire variable domain, with the rest obtained from reference TRBV7-3 and TRBJ2-7, is as follows: GAGVSQTPSNKVTEKGKYVELRCDPISGHTALYWYRQSLGQGPEFLIYFQGTGAADDSGLPNDRFFAVRPEGSVSTLKIQRTERGDSAVYLCASSRPGQGAYEQYFGPGTRLTVT.

This chain connects TRBV7-9 to TRBJ2-7, with D tentatively TRBD1 (5 bases). Germline V CDR1 and CDR2: SEHNR, FQNEAQ (reference sequence). The CDR3 is 15 amino acids. V lost 5 bases and J lost 4, with 18 bases in between. CDR3 amino acids: CASSPPQGTPYEQYF. The DNA of the CDR3 is TGTGCCAGCAGCCCACCCCAGGGTACCCCTTACGAGCAGTACTTC.

V is TRBV5-4 and J is TRBJ1-5; a weak D match, TRBD1 (6 bases). This CDR3 has 13 amino acids. From germline, CDR1 is SGHNT and CDR2 YYREEE (reference sequence). With 4 bases removed from V and 7 bases from J, the gap between germline ends came to 12 bases. The CDR3 reads CASSTETGQPQHF. CDR3 coding DNA: TGTGCCAGCAGCACCGAGACAGGCCAGCCCCAGCATTTT. Using reference TRBV5-4 and TRBJ1-5 for the parts outside the CDR3, the full variable domain is ETGVTQSPTHLIKTRGQQVTLRCSSQSGHNTVSWYQQALGQGPQFIFQYYREEENGRGNFPPRFSGLQFPNYSSELNVNALELDDSALYLCASSTETGQPQHFGDGTRLSIL.

The chain joins TRBV12-1 to TRBJ2-1. TRBV12-1 is a recognized pseudogene. The CDR3 runs to 12 residues. The CDR3 reads CASSFLAPLVFF. In DNA form, the CDR3 reads TGTGCCAGCAGCTTTCTGGCGCCACTGGTTTTCTTC.

V is TRBV5-4 and J is TRBJ2-6; tentatively, D is TRBD2 (6 bases). Germline CDR1 is SGHNT and CDR2 is YYREEE (reference sequence). The CDR3 totals 18 residues. The V and J ends lost 4 bases and 2 bases respectively, with 19 bases between them. The CDR3 sequence: CASSRDAGLVAGANVLTF. CDR3 DNA: TGTGCCAGCAGCAGGGACGCGGGGTTAGTCGCTGGGGCCAACGTCCTGACTTTC.

This chain connects TRBV9 to TRBJ2-7; D is perhaps TRBD1 or TRBD2 (5 bases each). Germline CDR1 is SGDLS and CDR2 is YYNGEE. The CDR3 has 14 residues. The V and J ends lost 0 bases and 2 bases respectively, with 9 bases between them. For the CDR3, the DNA is TGTGCCAGCAGCGTAGGAGGGGATACCTACGAGCAGTACTTC. This codes for CASSVGGDTYEQYF. Supplemented by reference TRBV9 and TRBJ2-7, the full variable domain reads DSGVTQTPKHLITATGQRVTLRCSPRSGDLSVYWYQQSLDQGLQFLIQYYNGEERAKGNILERFSAQQFPDLHSELNLSSLELGDSALYFCASSVGGDTYEQYFGPGTRLTVT.

The chain couples TRBV28 to TRBJ2-7; 13 bases map to TRBD2. Trimming cost V 8 bases and J 4 bases; bases outside gene matches: 8. The CDR3 spans 15 residues. Germline V CDR1 and CDR2: MDHEN, SYDVKM. Here the CDR3 reads CASLILAGGRYEQYF. The DNA of the CDR3 is TGTGCCAGCCTCATACTAGCGGGAGGGAGGTACGAGCAGTACTTC.

V gene TRBV6-5 combines with J gene TRBJ2-6; D remains ambiguous. This CDR3 spans 15 amino acids. Trimming removed 6 bases from V and 4 bases from J, with 13 bases in between. CDR1 and CDR2 from the germline V gene are MNHEY and SVGAGI. CDR3 in DNA: TGTGCCAGCAGAACGAGCATAACCGGGGCCAACGTCCTGACTTTC. It yields the protein CASRTSITGANVLTF.

This clone showed up just once. The chain employs TRBV7-9 and TRBJ1-1; 7 bases agree with TRBD1. The germline CDR1 and CDR2 sequences are SEHNR and FQNEAQ (reference sequence). Unmatched junction bases numbered 16, after V lost 8 bases and J lost 4 bases. The CDR3 loop spans 16 amino acids. Here the CDR3 reads CASSGAETGRVTEAFF. The CDR3 DNA reads TGTGCCAGCTCGGGAGCAGAGACAGGGCGAGTCACTGAAGCTTTCTTT.

This rearrangement joins TRBV5-8 to TRBJ2-3, with TRBD2 matching 10 bases. With 4 bases clipped from V and 6 bases from J, the junction kept 17 bases outside the gene matches. CDR1 SGHTS and CDR2 YDEGEE come from the germline V gene. This CDR3 is 18 amino acids long. As DNA, the CDR3 is TGTGCCAGCAGCATAGAACTCCATCTAGCGGGAGATTGGGATACGCAGTATTTT. Amino acid sequence: CASSIELHLAGDWDTQYF. Full variable domain (missing parts from reference TRBV5-8 and TRBJ2-3): EAGVTQSPTHLIKTRGQQATLRCSPISGHTSVYWYQQALGLGLQFLLWYDEGEERNRGNFPPRFSGRQFPNYSSELNVNALELEDSALYLCASSIELHLAGDWDTQYFGPGTRLTVL.

V gene TRBV7-2 combines with J gene TRBJ2-1, with D perhaps given as TRBD1 or TRBD2 (5 bases each). This CDR3 is built from 19 residues. Trimming took off 4 bases at V and 0 bases at J, with 22 bases between the two ends. In germline, CDR1 is SGHTA, CDR2 FQGNSA. The DNA for the CDR3 is TGTGCCAGCAGCTGGACTGGGACCACGAATCCGTACTCCTACAATGAGCAGTTCTTC. Amino acid sequence: CASSWTGTTNPYSYNEQFF.

The CDR3: CASSQGGAGNTEAFF. In DNA, the CDR3 is TGTGCCAGCAGCCAGGGGGGTGCGGGGAACACTGAAGCTTTCTTT. This chain uses TRBV16 with TRBJ1-1, with a possible D match to TRBD1 (5 bases). The CDR3 runs to 15 residues. V dropped 3 bases and J dropped 1 base, with 12 bases sitting between them. Germline CDR1 and CDR2: KGHSY and FQNENV.

The table lists this clone with a count of one. This rearrangement joins TRBV29-1 to TRBJ2-7; D assignment may be TRBD1 or TRBD2 (5 bases each). The CDR3 covers 11 residues. Germline V CDR1 and CDR2: SQVTM, ANQGSEA. The V gene lost 7 bases and the J gene lost 2 bases, with 9 bases spanning the gap. This CDR3 reads CSAGTPYEQYF. CDR3 bases: TGCAGCGCCGGGACCCCCTACGAGCAGTACTTC.

The chain carries TRBV28 and TRBJ2-1, with 13 nucleotides matching TRBD2. J lost 7 bases, V lost 2 bases, and 5 bases had no gene match. The length of the CDR3 is 16 residues. Looked up from germline, CDR1 is MDHEN and CDR2 is SYDVKM. Here the CDR3 DNA reads TGTGCCAGCAGTTTACAACTAGCGGGGGGGCGGAATGAGCAGTTCTTC. Translation gives CASSLQLAGGRNEQFF. Based on the CDR3 plus reference TRBV28 and TRBJ2-1, the full variable domain is DVKVTQSSRYLVKRTGEKVFLECVQDMDHENMFWYRQDPGLGLRLIYFSYDVKMKEKGDIPEGYSVSREKKERFSLILESASTNQTSMYLCASSLQLAGGRNEQFFGPGTRLTVL.